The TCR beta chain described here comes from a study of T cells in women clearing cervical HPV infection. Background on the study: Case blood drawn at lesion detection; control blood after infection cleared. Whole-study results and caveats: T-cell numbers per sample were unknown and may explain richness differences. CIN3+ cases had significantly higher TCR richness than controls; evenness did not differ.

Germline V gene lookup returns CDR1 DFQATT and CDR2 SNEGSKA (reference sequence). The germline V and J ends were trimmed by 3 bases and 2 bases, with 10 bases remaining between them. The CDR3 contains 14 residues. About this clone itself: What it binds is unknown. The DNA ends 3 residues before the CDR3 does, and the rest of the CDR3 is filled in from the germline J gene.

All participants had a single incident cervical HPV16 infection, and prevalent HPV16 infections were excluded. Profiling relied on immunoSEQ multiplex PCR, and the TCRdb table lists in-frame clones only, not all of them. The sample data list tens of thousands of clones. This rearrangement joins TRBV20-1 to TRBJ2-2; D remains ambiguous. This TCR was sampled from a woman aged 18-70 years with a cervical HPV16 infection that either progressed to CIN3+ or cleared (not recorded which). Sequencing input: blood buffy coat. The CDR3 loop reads CSARGDDNTGELFF. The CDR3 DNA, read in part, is TGCAGTGCTAGGGGCGACGATAACACCGGGGAG.